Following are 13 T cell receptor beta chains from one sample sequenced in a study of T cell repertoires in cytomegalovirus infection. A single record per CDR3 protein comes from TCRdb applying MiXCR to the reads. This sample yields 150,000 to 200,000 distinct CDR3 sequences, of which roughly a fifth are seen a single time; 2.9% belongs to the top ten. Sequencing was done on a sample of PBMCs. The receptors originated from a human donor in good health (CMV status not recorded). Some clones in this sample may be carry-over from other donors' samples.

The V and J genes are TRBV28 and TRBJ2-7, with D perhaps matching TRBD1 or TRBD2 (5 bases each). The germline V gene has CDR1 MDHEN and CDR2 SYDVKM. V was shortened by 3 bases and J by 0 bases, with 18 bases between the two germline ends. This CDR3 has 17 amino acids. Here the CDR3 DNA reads TGTGCCAGCAGTTTTCCCCTCGGGGCCGGGGACTCCTACGAGCAGTACTTC. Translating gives CASSFPLGAGDSYEQYF.

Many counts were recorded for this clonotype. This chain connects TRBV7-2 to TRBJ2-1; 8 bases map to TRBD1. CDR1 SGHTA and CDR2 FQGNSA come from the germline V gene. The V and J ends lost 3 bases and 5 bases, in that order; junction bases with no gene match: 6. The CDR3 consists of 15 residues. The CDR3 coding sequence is TGTGCCAGCAGCTTTTTGGGACAGGTAAACAATGAGCAGTTCTTC. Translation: CASSFLGQVNNEQFF.

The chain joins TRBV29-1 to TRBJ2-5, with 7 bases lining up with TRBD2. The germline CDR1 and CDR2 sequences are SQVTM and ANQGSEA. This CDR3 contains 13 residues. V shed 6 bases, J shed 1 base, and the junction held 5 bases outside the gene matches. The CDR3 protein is CSVQLAVQETQYF. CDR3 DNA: TGCAGCGTACAGCTAGCGGTCCAAGAGACCCAGTACTTC. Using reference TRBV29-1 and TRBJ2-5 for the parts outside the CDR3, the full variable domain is SAVISQKPSRDICQRGTSLTIQCQVDSQVTMMFWYRQQPGQSLTLIATANQGSEATYESGFVIDKFPISRPNLTFSTLTVSNMSPEDSSIYLCSVQLAVQETQYFGPGTRLLVL.

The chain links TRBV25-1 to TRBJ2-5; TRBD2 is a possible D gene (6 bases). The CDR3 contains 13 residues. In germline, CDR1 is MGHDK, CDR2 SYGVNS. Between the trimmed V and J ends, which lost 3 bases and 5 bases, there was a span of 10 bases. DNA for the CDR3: TGTGCCAGCAGTGACCCAGGGAGGGAGACCCAGTACTTC. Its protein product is CASSDPGRETQYF.

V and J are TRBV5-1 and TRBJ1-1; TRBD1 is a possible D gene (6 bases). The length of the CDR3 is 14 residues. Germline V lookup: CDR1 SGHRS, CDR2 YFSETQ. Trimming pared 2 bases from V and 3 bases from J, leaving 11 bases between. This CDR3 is CASSLYRVDTEAFF. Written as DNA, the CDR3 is TGCGCCAGCAGCTTATACAGGGTCGACACTGAAGCTTTCTTT.

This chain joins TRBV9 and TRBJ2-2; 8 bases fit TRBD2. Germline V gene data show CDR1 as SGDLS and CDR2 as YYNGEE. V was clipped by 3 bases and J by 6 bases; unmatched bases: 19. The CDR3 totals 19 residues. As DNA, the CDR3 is TGTGCCAGCAGCGGAGGTCCCCTGGCCAGCGGGGGCGCGCCCGGGGAGCTGTTTTTT. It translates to CASSGGPLASGGAPGELFF.

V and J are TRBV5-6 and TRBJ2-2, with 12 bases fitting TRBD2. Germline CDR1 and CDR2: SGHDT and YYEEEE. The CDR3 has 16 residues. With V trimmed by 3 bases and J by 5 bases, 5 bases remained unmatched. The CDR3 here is CASSWWTSGKTGELFF. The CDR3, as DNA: TGTGCCAGCAGCTGGTGGACTAGCGGGAAGACCGGGGAGCTGTTTTTT.

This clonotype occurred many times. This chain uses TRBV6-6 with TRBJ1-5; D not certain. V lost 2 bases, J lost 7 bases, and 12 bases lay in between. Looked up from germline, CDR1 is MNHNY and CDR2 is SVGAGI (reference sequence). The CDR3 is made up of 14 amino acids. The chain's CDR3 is CASSYPEERQPQHF. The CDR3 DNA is TGTGCCAGCAGTTACCCCGAGGAAAGGCAGCCCCAGCATTTT.

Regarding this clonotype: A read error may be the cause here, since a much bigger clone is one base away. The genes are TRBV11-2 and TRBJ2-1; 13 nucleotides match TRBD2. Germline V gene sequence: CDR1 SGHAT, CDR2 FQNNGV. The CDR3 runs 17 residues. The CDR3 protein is CASSRTSGSSRYNAQFF. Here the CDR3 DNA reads TGTGCCAGCAGCCGGACTAGCGGGAGTTCTCGCTACAATGCGCAGTTCTTC.

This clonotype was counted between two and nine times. The chain's CDR3 is CASSPPPTDPTYEQYF. The CDR3 nucleotides are TGTGCCAGCAGTCCCCCGCCAACGGACCCGACCTACGAGCAGTACTTC. The chain has TRBV28 and TRBJ2-7; D is uncertain. This CDR3 region has 16 residues. Between the trimmed V and J ends, which lost 5 bases and 2 bases, there was a span of 19 bases. From germline, CDR1 is MDHEN and CDR2 SYDVKM. Combining the CDR3 with reference TRBV28 and TRBJ2-7 gives the whole variable domain DVKVTQSSRYLVKRTGEKVFLECVQDMDHENMFWYRQDPGLGLRLIYFSYDVKMKEKGDIPEGYSVSREKKERFSLILESASTNQTSMYLCASSPPPTDPTYEQYFGPGTRLTVT.

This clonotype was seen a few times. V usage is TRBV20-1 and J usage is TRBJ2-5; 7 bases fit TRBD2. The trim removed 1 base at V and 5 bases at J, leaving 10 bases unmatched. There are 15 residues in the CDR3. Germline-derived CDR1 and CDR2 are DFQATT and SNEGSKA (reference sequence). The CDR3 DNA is TGCAGTGCTAGAGGTCGAGCGGGAACTTTGGAGACCCAGTACTTC. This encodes CSARGRAGTLETQYF.

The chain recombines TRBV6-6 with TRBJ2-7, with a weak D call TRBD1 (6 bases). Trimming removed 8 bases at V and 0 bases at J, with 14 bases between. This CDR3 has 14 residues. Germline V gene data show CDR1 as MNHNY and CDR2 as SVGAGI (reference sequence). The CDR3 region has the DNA TGTGCCAGCGGGTGGGACAAAAGCTCCTACGAGCAGTACTTC. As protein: CASGWDKSSYEQYF.

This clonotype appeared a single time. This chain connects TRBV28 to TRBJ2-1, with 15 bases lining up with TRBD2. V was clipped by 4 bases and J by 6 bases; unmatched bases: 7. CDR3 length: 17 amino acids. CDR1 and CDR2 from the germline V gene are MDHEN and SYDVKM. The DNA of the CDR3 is TGTGCCAGCAGTTCGGGGACTAGCGGGAGGTATGGCAATGAGCAGTTCTTC. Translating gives CASSSGTSGRYGNEQFF. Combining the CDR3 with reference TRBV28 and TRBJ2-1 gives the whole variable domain DVKVTQSSRYLVKRTGEKVFLECVQDMDHENMFWYRQDPGLGLRLIYFSYDVKMKEKGDIPEGYSVSREKKERFSLILESASTNQTSMYLCASSSGTSGRYGNEQFFGPGTRLTVL.